These 9 T cell receptor beta chains share one sample of origin, sequenced in a study of T cells in Graves' hyperthyroidism and ophthalmopathy. The investigators amplified TCR beta CDR3 regions from RNA transcripts. The TCR CDR3 first-round RT-PCR relied on the HTBI primer set. TCRdb processed the multiplex PCR reads anew with MiXCR; each CDR3 protein has one entry. The sample contains 95,000 to 110,000 distinct CDR3 sequences, 16% of which appear only once. Sequenced material: blood. These receptors originate from a woman aged 50 to 65 with Graves' hyperthyroidism.

J is TRBJ2-7 and V is TRBV11-1; 11 nucleotides align to TRBD2. Per the germline V gene, CDR1 is SGHAT and CDR2 is FQDESV (reference sequence). This CDR3 region has 16 residues. Losses at the gene ends were 6 bases for V and 3 bases for J; bases not matched to a gene: 10. The DNA for the CDR3 is TGTGCCAGCAGTTTTGTCCTACTAGCGGGAGACTACGAGCAGTACTTC. Residues: CASSFVLLAGDYEQYF.

This clonotype was seen repeatedly, ten times or more. The genes are TRBV6-5 and TRBJ2-5, with D unclear. V was trimmed by 0 bases and J by 4 bases, leaving 12 bases between them. Germline CDR1 MNHEY, CDR2 SVGAGI. CDR3 length: 15 amino acids. The CDR3 nucleotides are TGTGCCAGCAGTTACTCGAAAAGGTTCAGAGAGACCCAGTACTTC. This encodes CASSYSKRFRETQYF.

This clonotype came up many times. The rearrangement links TRBV9 to TRBJ2-5; D gene uncertain. The germline V gene encodes CDR1 SGDLS and CDR2 YYNGEE. The CDR3 contains 14 residues. Between the trimmed V and J ends, which lost 4 bases and 2 bases, there was a span of 12 bases. CDR3 region: CASSPPGWQETQYF. Here the CDR3 DNA reads TGTGCCAGCAGCCCACCCGGCTGGCAAGAGACCCAGTACTTC.

To note about this clonotype: A read error is possible here, since a much larger clone lies one base away. The rearrangement uses TRBV27 and TRBJ2-7; no clear D gene. Trimming took 5 bases from V and 3 from J, leaving 14 bases between them. The length of the CDR3 is 14 residues. Germline V gene sequence: CDR1 MNHEY, CDR2 SMNVEV (reference sequence). The CDR3 bases are TGTGCCAGCAGTCATAGATCCGACGGCTACGAGCAGTACTTC. It translates to CASSHRSDGYEQYF.

This clonotype has a handful of counts. The CDR3 protein is CSVTDRGRVSYNEQFF. For the CDR3, the DNA is TGCAGCGTCACGGACAGGGGGCGCGTTTCGTACAATGAGCAGTTCTTC. The chain carries TRBV29-1 and TRBJ2-1; 11 nucleotides match TRBD1. V shed 6 bases, J shed 4 bases, and the junction held 11 bases outside the gene matches. Germline assignment: CDR1 SQVTM and CDR2 ANQGSEA. The CDR3 is made up of 16 amino acids.

This clonotype was seen many times. The rearrangement uses TRBV14 and TRBJ2-1; TRBD2 aligns across 8 bases. The CDR3 loop spans 16 amino acids. V was clipped by 4 bases and J by 4 bases; unmatched bases: 9. Looked up from germline, CDR1 is SGHDN and CDR2 is FVKESK. CDR3: CASSPRLGGRYNEQFF. CDR3 nucleotides: TGTGCCAGCAGCCCCCGACTTGGCGGGAGGTACAATGAGCAGTTCTTC.

This clonotype was seen ten or more times. The rearrangement joins TRBV2 to TRBJ1-1; D remains ambiguous. The CDR3 spans 13 residues. Looked up from germline, CDR1 is SNHLY and CDR2 is FYNNEI. The V end lost 7 bases, the J end lost 0 bases, and 9 bases lay between the germline ends. This chain's CDR3 is CASILVLNTEAFF. The CDR3 nucleotides are TGTGCCAGCATCCTAGTATTGAACACTGAAGCTTTCTTT.

This clonotype was counted many times. The chain links TRBV30 to TRBJ1-1; D is uncertain. Germline-derived CDR1 and CDR2 are GTSNPN and SVGIG (reference sequence). The CDR3 consists of 12 residues. The ends were cut back, 0 bases at V and 5 bases at J, with 7 bases in the middle. Written as DNA, the CDR3 is TGTGCCTGGAGTGTTCAGGATACTGAAGCTTTCTTT. It translates to CAWSVQDTEAFF.

The chain is built from TRBV3-1 and TRBJ1-2; a possible D gene is TRBD1 (6 bases). Germline V gives CDR1 LGHDT, CDR2 YNNKEL (reference sequence). V was cut by 3 bases and J by 0 bases, with 11 bases left in between. CDR3 size: 15 residues. CDR3 DNA: TGTGCCAGCAGCCACCTTAGGGGGGCTAACTATGGCTACACCTTC. Its translation is CASSHLRGANYGYTF.